These 26 T cell receptor beta chains share one sample of origin, sequenced in a study of T cells in tuberculosis. Clones were read by immunoSEQ multiplex PCR, and TCRdb kept only the in-frame ones, dropping some. Of some 10,000 clones detected, approximately 94% appear once; the ten largest clones hold 10% to 15%. The source material was PBMCs. The origin of the receptors is an adult with tuberculosis.

V is TRBV6-6 and J is TRBJ1-2, with 9 bases that match TRBD1. The CDR3 consists of 15 residues. Per the germline V gene, CDR1 is MNHNY and CDR2 is SVGAGI (reference sequence). J gave up 8 bases and V 7 bases, and 14 bases lay outside the gene matches. CDR3: CASTVRDRDRKGYTF. CDR3 sequence (DNA): TGTGCCAGCACCGTCAGGGACAGGGATCGGAAGGGCTACACCTTC.

In regard to this clone: The junction shows a germline mismatch at one end, possibly a read error. V usage is TRBV9 and J usage is TRBJ2-2, with 9 bases lining up with TRBD2. The CDR3 has 17 amino acids. Germline loops: CDR1 SGDLS, CDR2 YYNGEE. CDR3 coding DNA: TGTGCCAGCAGCGTAGTAGGCAGCGGGAGGAACGCCGGGGAGCTGTTTTTT. Encoded protein: CASSVVGSGRNAGELFF.

This clone appeared a few times. The CDR3 DNA is TGTGCCAGCAGCTTGGAAGACACCGGGACAGGCGGCACAAATGAGCAGTTCTTC. This codes for CASSLEDTGTGGTNEQFF. The chain combines TRBV7-8 with TRBJ2-1; 8 bases are a match to TRBD1. The CDR3 spans 18 residues. V shed 3 bases and J 7 bases; nucleotides not matched to a gene: 17. CDR1 is SGHVS and CDR2 is FQNEAQ in the germline V gene. The whole variable domain, filled in from reference TRBV7-8 and TRBJ2-1, reads GAGVSQSPRYKVAKRGQDVALRCDPISGHVSLFWYQQALGQGPEFLTYFQNEAQLDKSGLPSDRFFAERPEGSVSTLKIQRTQQEDSAVYLCASSLEDTGTGGTNEQFFGPGTRLTVL.

J is TRBJ2-7 and V is TRBV19, with TRBD1 matching 7 bases. The CDR3 is made up of 16 amino acids. Trimming cost V 5 bases and J 4 bases; bases outside gene matches: 14. The V gene's germline CDR1 is LNHDA and CDR2 SQIVND (reference sequence). As DNA, the CDR3 is TGTGCCAGTAGTCCGAGACAGGGTTCGGGGAGATACGAGCAGTACTTC. As protein: CASSPRQGSGRYEQYF.

This chain links TRBV10-3 with TRBJ2-3; 12 bases align to TRBD2. There are 16 residues in the CDR3. Trimming at V came to 5 bases and at J to 1 base, leaving 4 bases not matched to a gene. Germline V gene sequence: CDR1 ENHRY, CDR2 SYGVKD. In DNA, the CDR3 is TGTGCCATCAGTTCCAGGACTAGCGGGGGCACAGATACGCAGTATTTT. It is translated as CAISSRTSGGTDTQYF.

In DNA form, the CDR3 reads TGTGCCTCCGCGCCGGCGGGGGGGTCCTACAATGAGCAGTTCTTC. This translates into CASAPAGGSYNEQFF. The V gene is TRBV6-4, the J gene TRBJ2-1, with 9 bases fitting TRBD2. With 11 bases clipped from V and 1 base from J, the junction kept 9 bases outside the gene matches. The germline V gene has CDR1 MRHNA and CDR2 SNTAGT. The CDR3 is made up of 15 amino acids.

The genes are TRBV9 and TRBJ2-1, with D possibly being TRBD1 (5 bases). From germline, CDR1 is SGDLS and CDR2 YYNGEE. There are 13 residues in the CDR3. Between the trimmed V and J ends, which lost 1 base and 3 bases, there was a span of 5 bases. The CDR3 DNA follows: TGTGCCAGCAGCGTAAGGGGCTACAATGAGCAGTTCTTC. Translating it yields CASSVRGYNEQFF. Full variable domain (outside the CDR3, taken from reference TRBV9 and TRBJ2-1): DSGVTQTPKHLITATGQRVTLRCSPRSGDLSVYWYQQSLDQGLQFLIQYYNGEERAKGNILERFSAQQFPDLHSELNLSSLELGDSALYFCASSVRGYNEQFFGPGTRLTVL.

In DNA, the CDR3 is TGTGCCAGCAGCCCGAGGGACTACCTCCTTCCCTACAATGAGCAGTTCTTC. It yields the protein CASSPRDYLLPYNEQFF. The rearrangement joins TRBV9 to TRBJ2-1; 7 nucleotides line up with TRBD2. V lost 4 bases and J lost 2; bases outside the gene matches: 12. The CDR3 is 17 residues long. Germline assignment: CDR1 SGDLS and CDR2 YYNGEE.

This chain links TRBV7-9 with TRBJ2-3; the match to TRBD2 covers 7 bases. CDR3 size: 15 residues. V lost 5 bases to trimming and J lost 1 base; unmatched junction nucleotides: 6. Germline V gives CDR1 SEHNR, CDR2 FQNEAQ (reference sequence). CDR3 DNA: TGTGCCAGCAGCCGATTACGGGGGGGCACAGATACGCAGTATTTT. It codes for CASSRLRGGTDTQYF.

The chain is built from TRBV19 and TRBJ2-7; 10 bases align to TRBD1. The germline CDR1 and CDR2 sequences are LNHDA and SQIVND (reference sequence). V lost 3 bases, J lost 8 bases, and 4 bases stayed unmatched. The CDR3 has 13 residues. CDR3 protein: CASSMGDRGKQYF. DNA of the CDR3: TGTGCCAGTAGTATGGGGGACAGGGGAAAGCAGTACTTC. The variable domain in full, with the rest retrieved from reference TRBV19 and TRBJ2-7, is DGGITQSPKYLFRKEGQNVTLSCEQNLNHDAMYWYRQDPGQGLRLIYYSQIVNDFQKGDIAEGYSVSREKKESFPLTVTSAQKNPTAFYLCASSMGDRGKQYFGPGTRLTVT.

About this clone itself: At one end the junction does not follow the germline gene, possibly because of a read error. The chain recombines TRBV10-1 with TRBJ1-1; TRBD1 agrees at 8 bases. This CDR3 is built from 16 residues. The germline V gene encodes CDR1 WNHNN and CDR2 SYGVQD (reference sequence). In DNA, the CDR3 is TGCGCCAGCAGTGAGTCTCCGACAGGGGTGAAGACTGAAGCTTTCTTT. Residues: CASSESPTGVKTEAFF.

The chain employs TRBV7-9 and TRBJ2-3, with D perhaps matching TRBD2 (5 bases). Per germline, CDR1 SEHNR and CDR2 FQNEAQ (reference sequence). V lost 5 bases to trimming and J lost 4 bases, with 13 bases between them. The length of the CDR3 is 14 residues. The CDR3: CASSVRTLADTQYF. The CDR3 region has the DNA TGTGCCAGCAGCGTTAGGACTTTAGCAGATACGCAGTATTTT.

V and J are TRBV28 and TRBJ1-2; 8 bases are a match to TRBD1. V lost 6 bases, J lost 8 bases, and 8 bases stayed unmatched. In germline, CDR1 is MDHEN, CDR2 SYDVKM. The CDR3 totals 13 residues. The CDR3 here is CASSLGQGMGYTF. The CDR3 DNA reads as TGTGCCAGCAGCCTCGGACAGGGTATGGGCTACACCTTC.

J is TRBJ1-1 and V is TRBV4-2; no reliable D call. The CDR3 has 15 residues. CDR1 is LGHNA and CDR2 is YNFKEQ in the germline V gene. V was trimmed by 1 base and J by 2 bases, leaving 11 bases between them. CDR3 loop: CASSQVVYLNTEAFF. DNA of the CDR3: TGTGCCAGCAGCCAAGTAGTTTACCTAAACACTGAAGCTTTCTTT.

The J gene is TRBJ1-2, the V gene TRBV5-4, with D uncertain. The V and J ends lost 4 bases and 4 bases respectively, with 17 bases between them. The germline V gene encodes CDR1 SGHNT and CDR2 YYREEE (reference sequence). The CDR3 is 15 residues long. This CDR3 reads CASSLSRTGIYGYTF. CDR3 nucleotide sequence: TGTGCCAGCAGCCTAAGTCGGACTGGGATCTATGGCTACACCTTC.

The chain has TRBV5-1 and TRBJ2-1, with D possibly TRBD2 on 6 matching bases. CDR3 length: 16 amino acids. Trimming took 4 bases from V and 0 from J, leaving 14 bases between them. The germline V gene encodes CDR1 SGHRS and CDR2 YFSETQ. CDR3 in amino acids: CASSPGAGSSYNEQFF. Here the CDR3 DNA reads TGCGCCAGCAGCCCCGGGGCGGGAAGCTCCTACAATGAGCAGTTCTTC.

The table lists this clone with a count of one. The CDR3 DNA reads as TGCAGCGCCCGAAACAGGGGACTCCCCTACGAGCAGTACTTC. This sequence encodes CSARNRGLPYEQYF. The chain carries TRBV29-1 and TRBJ2-7; a possible D gene is TRBD1 (7 bases). CDR1 is SQVTM and CDR2 is ANQGSEA in the germline V gene. Trimming stripped 7 bases from V and 2 bases from J, with 18 bases between. The CDR3 has 14 amino acids.

The J gene is TRBJ2-1, the V gene TRBV6-5, with 7 bases matching TRBD1. The CDR3 sequence is 14 residues long. Per germline, CDR1 MNHEY and CDR2 SVGAGI. Trimming cost V 0 bases and J 4 bases; bases outside gene matches: 0. The CDR3 nucleotides read TGTGCCAGCAGTTACTCGACAGGGTACAATGAGCAGTTCTTC. It translates to CASSYSTGYNEQFF.

This chain connects TRBV5-1 to TRBJ1-6, with 7 bases lining up with TRBD1. The CDR3 runs 16 residues. Unmatched junction bases numbered 5, after V lost 0 bases and J lost 5 bases. Germline assignment: CDR1 SGHRS and CDR2 YFSETQ. CDR3 amino acids: CASSLDPQGNNSPLHF. CDR3 DNA: TGCGCCAGCAGCTTGGATCCACAGGGGAATAATTCACCCCTCCACTTT.

The rearrangement uses TRBV5-1 and TRBJ2-1; no clear D. Germline CDR1 and CDR2: SGHRS and YFSETQ. The ends were cut back, 0 bases at V and 2 bases at J, with 6 bases in the middle. The length of the CDR3 is 14 residues. CDR3 coding DNA: TGCGCCAGCAGCTTGGCCCAAACCTACAATGAGCAGTTCTTC. Translated: CASSLAQTYNEQFF.

This chain connects TRBV19 to TRBJ2-7; 7 bases agree with TRBD1. Unmatched junction bases numbered 13, after V lost 7 bases and J lost 4 bases. The CDR3 spans 15 residues. Per germline, CDR1 LNHDA and CDR2 SQIVND (reference sequence). The CDR3 reads CASTSSIGTDYEQYF. Here the CDR3 DNA reads TGTGCCAGTACCTCCTCAATCGGGACAGATTACGAGCAGTACTTC.

The gene calls are TRBV30 and TRBJ2-3, with D perhaps TRBD2 (6 bases). V was cut by 5 bases and J by 6 bases, with 12 bases left in between. The CDR3 contains 12 residues. Germline CDR1 and CDR2: GTSNPN and SVGIG (reference sequence). This CDR3 is CAWGESGDTQYF. The DNA for the CDR3 is TGTGCCTGGGGGGAGAGCGGGGATACGCAGTATTTT. Full variable domain (rest looked up from reference TRBV30 and TRBJ2-3): SQTIHQWPATLVQPVGSPLSLECTVEGTSNPNLYWYRQAAGRGLQLLFYSVGIGQISSEVPQNLSASRPQDRQFILSSKKLLLSDSGFYLCAWGESGDTQYFGPGTRLTVL.

This clone was seen more than once but under ten times. V usage is TRBV6-1 and J usage is TRBJ2-7; TRBD1 is a possible D gene (6 bases). The CDR3 spans 13 residues. From germline, CDR1 is MNHNS and CDR2 SASEGT. The V gene lost 8 bases and the J gene lost 1 base, with 12 bases spanning the gap. CDR3: CASAGVTSYEQYF. DNA for the CDR3: TGTGCCAGCGCAGGGGTCACTTCCTACGAGCAGTACTTC.

This rearrangement joins TRBV30 to TRBJ1-1, with TRBD1 as a possible D gene (5 bases). CDR3 length: 13 residues. Germline V gene lookup returns CDR1 GTSNPN and CDR2 SVGIG (reference sequence). The ends were cut back, 7 bases at V and 6 bases at J, with 18 bases in the middle. In DNA form, the CDR3 reads TGTGCCTATCTACCGGGGGGGACGGCTGAAGCTTTCTTT. Translating gives CAYLPGGTAEAFF.

In its sample, this clone was seen once. J is TRBJ2-2 and V is TRBV25-1; D is ambiguous. The CDR3 totals 17 residues. Looked up from germline, CDR1 is MGHDK and CDR2 is SYGVNS. Trimming shortened V by 1 base and J by 0 bases, and 12 bases separated the two germline ends. The CDR3 coding sequence is TGTGCCAGCAGTGAATTAGTACAGCTTTCGAACACCGGGGAGCTGTTTTTT. Residues: CASSELVQLSNTGELFF.

The chain combines TRBV7-2 with TRBJ2-7, with 10 nucleotides matching TRBD1. The junction had 10 bases not matched to a gene; V was cut back by 4 bases and J by 7 bases. The CDR3 extends over 15 amino acids. CDR1 and CDR2 (germline): SGHTA, FQGNSA. DNA for the CDR3: TGTGCCAGCAGCTCCTACGGGACAGGGGCAGGAGAGCAGTACTTC. Amino acids: CASSSYGTGAGEQYF.